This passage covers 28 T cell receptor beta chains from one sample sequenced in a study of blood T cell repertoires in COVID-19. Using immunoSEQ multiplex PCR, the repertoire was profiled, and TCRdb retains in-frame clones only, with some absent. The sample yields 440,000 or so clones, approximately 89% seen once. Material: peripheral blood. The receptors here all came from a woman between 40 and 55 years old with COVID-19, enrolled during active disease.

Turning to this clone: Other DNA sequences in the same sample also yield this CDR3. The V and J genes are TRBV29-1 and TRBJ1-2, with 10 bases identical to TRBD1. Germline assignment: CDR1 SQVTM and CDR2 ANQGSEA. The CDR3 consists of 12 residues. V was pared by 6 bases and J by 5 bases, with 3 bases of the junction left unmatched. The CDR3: CSVGTGDYGYTF. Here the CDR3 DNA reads TGCAGCGTAGGGACAGGGGATTATGGCTACACCTTC.

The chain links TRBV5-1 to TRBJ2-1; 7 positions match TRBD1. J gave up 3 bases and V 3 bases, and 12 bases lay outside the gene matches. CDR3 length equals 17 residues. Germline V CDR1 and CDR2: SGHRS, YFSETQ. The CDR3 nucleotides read TGCGCCAGCAGCTGGGCCGATAGGGGGCCTGGCTACAATGAGCAGTTCTTC. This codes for CASSWADRGPGYNEQFF. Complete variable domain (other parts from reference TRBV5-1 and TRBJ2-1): KAGVTQTPRYLIKTRGQQVTLSCSPISGHRSVSWYQQTPGQGLQFLFEYFSETQRNKGNFPGRFSGRQFSNSRSEMNVSTLELGDSALYLCASSWADRGPGYNEQFFGPGTRLTVL.

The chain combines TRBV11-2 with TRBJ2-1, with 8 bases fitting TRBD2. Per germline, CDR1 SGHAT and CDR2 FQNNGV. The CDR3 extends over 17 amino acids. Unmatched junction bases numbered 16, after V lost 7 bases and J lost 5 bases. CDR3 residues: CASTTRLGTRRNNEQFF. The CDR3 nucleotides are TGTGCCAGCACCACTCGGTTGGGGACTAGAAGAAACAATGAGCAGTTCTTC.

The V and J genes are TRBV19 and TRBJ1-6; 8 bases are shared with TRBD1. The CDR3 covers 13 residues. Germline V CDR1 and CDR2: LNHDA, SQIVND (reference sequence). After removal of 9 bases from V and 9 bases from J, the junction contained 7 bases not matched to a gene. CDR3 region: CASGQGGSSPLHF. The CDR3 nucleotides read TGTGCCAGCGGACAGGGAGGAAGTTCACCCCTCCACTTT.

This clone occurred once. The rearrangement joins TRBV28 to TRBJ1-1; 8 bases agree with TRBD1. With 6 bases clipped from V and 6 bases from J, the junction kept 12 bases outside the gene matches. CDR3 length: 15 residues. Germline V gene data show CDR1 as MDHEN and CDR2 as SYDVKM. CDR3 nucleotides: TGTGCCAGCAGCCCCCCCCAGGGGGCGCGGCCTGAAGCTTTCTTT. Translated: CASSPPQGARPEAFF.

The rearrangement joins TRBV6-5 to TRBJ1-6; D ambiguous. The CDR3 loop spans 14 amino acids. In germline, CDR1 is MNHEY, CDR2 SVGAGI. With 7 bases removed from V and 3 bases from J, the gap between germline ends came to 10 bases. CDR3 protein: CASNKRLYNSPLHF. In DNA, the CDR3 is TGTGCCAGCAACAAACGTCTCTATAATTCACCCCTCCACTTT.

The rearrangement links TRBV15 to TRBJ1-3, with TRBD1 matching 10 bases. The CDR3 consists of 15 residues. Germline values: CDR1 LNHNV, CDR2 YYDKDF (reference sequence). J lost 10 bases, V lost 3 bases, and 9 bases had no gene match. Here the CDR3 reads CATSRMGTGVGTIYF. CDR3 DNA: TGTGCCACCAGCAGGATGGGGACAGGGGTAGGGACCATATATTTT.

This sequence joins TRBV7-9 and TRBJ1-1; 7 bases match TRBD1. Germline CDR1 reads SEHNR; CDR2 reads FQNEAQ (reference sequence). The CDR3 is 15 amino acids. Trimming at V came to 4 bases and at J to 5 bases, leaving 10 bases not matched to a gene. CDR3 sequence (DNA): TGTGCCAGCAGCTCACCGACAGGGCGAGGGACTGAAGCTTTCTTT. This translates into CASSSPTGRGTEAFF.

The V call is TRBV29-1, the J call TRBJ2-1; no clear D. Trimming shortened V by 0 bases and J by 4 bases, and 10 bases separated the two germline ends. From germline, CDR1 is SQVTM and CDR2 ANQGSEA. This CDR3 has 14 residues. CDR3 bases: TGCAGCGTTGAAGATCGAAACAGATACAATGAGCAGTTCTTC. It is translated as CSVEDRNRYNEQFF.

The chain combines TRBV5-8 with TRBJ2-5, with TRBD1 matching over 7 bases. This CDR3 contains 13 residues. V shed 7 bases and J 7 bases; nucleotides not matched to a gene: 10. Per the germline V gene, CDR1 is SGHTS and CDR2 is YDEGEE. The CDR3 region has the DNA TGTGCCAGCGCCGGACAGGACCTATGGACCCAGTACTTC. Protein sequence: CASAGQDLWTQYF.

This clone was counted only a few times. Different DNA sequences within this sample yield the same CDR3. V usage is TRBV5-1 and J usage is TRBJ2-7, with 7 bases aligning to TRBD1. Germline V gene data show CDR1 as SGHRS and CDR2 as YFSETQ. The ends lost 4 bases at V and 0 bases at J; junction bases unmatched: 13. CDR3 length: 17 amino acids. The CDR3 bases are TGCGCCAGCAGCCCGGGATATGGACAGGTTAACTCCTACGAGCAGTACTTC. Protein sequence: CASSPGYGQVNSYEQYF.

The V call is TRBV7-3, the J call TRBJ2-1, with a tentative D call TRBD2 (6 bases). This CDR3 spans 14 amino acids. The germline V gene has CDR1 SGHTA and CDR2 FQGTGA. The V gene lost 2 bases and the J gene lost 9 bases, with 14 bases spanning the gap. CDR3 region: CASSLSSTSSEQFF. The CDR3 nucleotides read TGTGCCAGCAGCTTATCTTCGACTAGTAGTGAGCAGTTCTTC.

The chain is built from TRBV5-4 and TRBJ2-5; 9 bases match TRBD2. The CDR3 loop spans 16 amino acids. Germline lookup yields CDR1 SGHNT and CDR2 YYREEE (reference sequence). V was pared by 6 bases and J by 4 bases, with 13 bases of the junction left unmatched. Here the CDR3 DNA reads TGTGCCAGCACCCCGCGAGGGCTAGCGGGATCAGAGACCCAGTACTTC. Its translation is CASTPRGLAGSETQYF.

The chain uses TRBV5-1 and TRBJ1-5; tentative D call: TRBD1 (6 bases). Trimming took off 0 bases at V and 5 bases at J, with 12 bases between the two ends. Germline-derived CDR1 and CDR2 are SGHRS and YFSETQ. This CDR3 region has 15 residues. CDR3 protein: CASSLDTGRDQPQHF. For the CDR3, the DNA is TGCGCCAGCAGCTTGGATACAGGGAGAGATCAGCCCCAGCATTTT.

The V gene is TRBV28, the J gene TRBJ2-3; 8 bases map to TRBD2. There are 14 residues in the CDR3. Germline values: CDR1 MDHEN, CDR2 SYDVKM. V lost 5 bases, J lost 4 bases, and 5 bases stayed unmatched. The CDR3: CASSTGTRSDTQYF. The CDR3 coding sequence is TGTGCCAGCAGTACTGGGACTAGGTCAGATACGCAGTATTTT.

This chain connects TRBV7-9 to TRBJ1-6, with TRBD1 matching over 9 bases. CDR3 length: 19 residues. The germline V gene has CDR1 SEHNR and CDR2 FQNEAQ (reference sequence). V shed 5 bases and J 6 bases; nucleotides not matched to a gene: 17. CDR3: CASSPARDRVPRLNSPLHF. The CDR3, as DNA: TGTGCCAGCAGCCCAGCCCGGGACAGGGTCCCCCGACTTAATTCACCCCTCCACTTT.

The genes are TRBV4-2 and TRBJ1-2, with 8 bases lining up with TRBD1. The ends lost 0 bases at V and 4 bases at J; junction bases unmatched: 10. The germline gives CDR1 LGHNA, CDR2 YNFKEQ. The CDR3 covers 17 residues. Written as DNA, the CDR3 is TGTGCCAGCAGCCAAGATCTTGCAGGGGGCCTGATCTATGGCTACACCTTC. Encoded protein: CASSQDLAGGLIYGYTF.

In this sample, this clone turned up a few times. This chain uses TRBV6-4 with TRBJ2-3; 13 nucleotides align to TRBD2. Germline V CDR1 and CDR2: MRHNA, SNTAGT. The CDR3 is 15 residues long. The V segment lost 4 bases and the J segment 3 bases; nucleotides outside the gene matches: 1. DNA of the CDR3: TGTGCCAGCAGTGCACTAGCGGGGGGGACAGATACGCAGTATTTT. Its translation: CASSALAGGTDTQYF.

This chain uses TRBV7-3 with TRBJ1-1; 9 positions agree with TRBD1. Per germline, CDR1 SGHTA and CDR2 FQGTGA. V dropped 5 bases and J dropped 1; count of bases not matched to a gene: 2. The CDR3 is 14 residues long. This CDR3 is CASSAQGANTEAFF. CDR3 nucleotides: TGTGCCAGCAGCGCACAGGGGGCGAACACTGAAGCTTTCTTT.

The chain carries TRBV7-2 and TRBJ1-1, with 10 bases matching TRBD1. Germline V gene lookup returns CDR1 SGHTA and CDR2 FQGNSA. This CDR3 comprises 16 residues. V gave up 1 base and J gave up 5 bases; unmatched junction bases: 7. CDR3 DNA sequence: TGTGCCAGCAGCTTAGGGTCCGGGACAGGGGAGACTGAAGCTTTCTTT. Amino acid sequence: CASSLGSGTGETEAFF.

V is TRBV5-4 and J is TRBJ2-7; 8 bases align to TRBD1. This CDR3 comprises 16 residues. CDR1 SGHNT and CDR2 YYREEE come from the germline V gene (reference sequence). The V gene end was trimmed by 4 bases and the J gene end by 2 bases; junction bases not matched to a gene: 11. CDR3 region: CASSPNGGQATYEQYF. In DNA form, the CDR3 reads TGTGCCAGCAGCCCTAATGGGGGACAGGCCACCTACGAGCAGTACTTC.

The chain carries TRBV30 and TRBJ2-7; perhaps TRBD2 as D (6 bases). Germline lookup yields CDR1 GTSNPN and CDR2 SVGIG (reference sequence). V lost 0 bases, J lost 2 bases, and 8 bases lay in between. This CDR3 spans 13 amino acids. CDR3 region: CAWSVGGAYEQYF. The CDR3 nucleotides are TGTGCCTGGAGTGTGGGAGGAGCCTACGAGCAGTACTTC.

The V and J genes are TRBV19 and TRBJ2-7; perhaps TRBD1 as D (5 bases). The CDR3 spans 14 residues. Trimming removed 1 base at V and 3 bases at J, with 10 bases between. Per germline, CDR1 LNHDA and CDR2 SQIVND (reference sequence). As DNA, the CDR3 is TGTGCCAGTAGTATAGGTAGGGGAAACTACGAGCAGTACTTC. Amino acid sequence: CASSIGRGNYEQYF. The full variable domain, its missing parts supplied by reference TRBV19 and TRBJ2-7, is DGGITQSPKYLFRKEGQNVTLSCEQNLNHDAMYWYRQDPGQGLRLIYYSQIVNDFQKGDIAEGYSVSREKKESFPLTVTSAQKNPTAFYLCASSIGRGNYEQYFGPGTRLTVT.

CDR3 sequence (DNA): TGTGCCAGCAGCGATAGCGGGAGGGCCTCCTACGAGCAGTACTTC. It is translated as CASSDSGRASYEQYF. The chain is built from TRBV7-8 and TRBJ2-7; TRBD2 aligns across 11 bases. The CDR3 contains 15 residues. Germline values: CDR1 SGHVS, CDR2 FQNEAQ. The junction had 3 bases not matched to a gene; V was cut back by 5 bases and J by 0 bases.

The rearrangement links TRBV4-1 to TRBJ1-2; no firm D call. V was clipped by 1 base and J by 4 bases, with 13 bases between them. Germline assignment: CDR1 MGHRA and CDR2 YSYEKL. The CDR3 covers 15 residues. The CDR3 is CASSQGDKSAYGYTF. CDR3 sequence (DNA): TGCGCCAGCAGCCAAGGCGATAAGAGCGCCTATGGCTACACCTTC.

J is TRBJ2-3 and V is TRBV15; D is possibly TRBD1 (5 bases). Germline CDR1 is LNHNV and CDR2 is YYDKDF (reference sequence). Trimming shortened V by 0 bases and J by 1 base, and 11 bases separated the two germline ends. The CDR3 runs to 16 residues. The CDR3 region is CATSRDRGLGTDTQYF. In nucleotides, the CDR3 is TGTGCCACCAGCAGAGATAGGGGCCTAGGCACAGATACGCAGTATTTT. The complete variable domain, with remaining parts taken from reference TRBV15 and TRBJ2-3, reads DAMVIQNPRYQVTQFGKPVTLSCSQTLNHNVMYWYQQKSSQAPKLLFHYYDKDFNNEADTPDNFQSRRPNTSFCFLDIRSPGLGDTAMYLCATSRDRGLGTDTQYFGPGTRLTVL.

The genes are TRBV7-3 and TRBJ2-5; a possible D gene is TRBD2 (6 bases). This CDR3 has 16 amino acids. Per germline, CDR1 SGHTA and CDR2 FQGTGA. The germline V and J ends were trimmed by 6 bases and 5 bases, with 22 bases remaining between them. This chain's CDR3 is CASSNRDSGGRETQYF. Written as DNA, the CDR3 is TGTGCCAGCAGTAATCGGGATAGCGGAGGGAGGGAGACCCAGTACTTC.

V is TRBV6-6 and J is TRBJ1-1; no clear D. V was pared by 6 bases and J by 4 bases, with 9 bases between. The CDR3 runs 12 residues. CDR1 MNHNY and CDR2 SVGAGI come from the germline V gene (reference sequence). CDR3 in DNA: TGTGCCAGCAGGACCGAGGCCACTGAAGCTTTCTTT. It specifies CASRTEATEAFF.